This T cell receptor beta chain was identified in a study of T cell changes during pregnancy in multiple sclerosis. The assay was immunoSEQ multiplex PCR, and TCRdb's table has in-frame clones only and misses some. The sample records tens of thousands of clones, around 92% being singletons. The germline V gene has CDR1 KGHSH and CDR2 LQKENI. The junction had 13 bases not matched to a gene; V was cut back by 2 bases and J by 4 bases. CDR3 length: 17 residues. Sequenced here: peripheral blood, sampled after pregnancy. This receptor was taken from a female donor with multiple sclerosis, enrolled in a pregnancy study. This chain links TRBV18 with TRBJ1-1; 7 bases map to TRBD1. The chain's CDR3 is CASSPEVRGAGSTEAFF. DNA of the CDR3: TGTGCCAGCTCACCAGAGGTCAGGGGGGCAGGAAGCACTGAAGCTTTCTTT.